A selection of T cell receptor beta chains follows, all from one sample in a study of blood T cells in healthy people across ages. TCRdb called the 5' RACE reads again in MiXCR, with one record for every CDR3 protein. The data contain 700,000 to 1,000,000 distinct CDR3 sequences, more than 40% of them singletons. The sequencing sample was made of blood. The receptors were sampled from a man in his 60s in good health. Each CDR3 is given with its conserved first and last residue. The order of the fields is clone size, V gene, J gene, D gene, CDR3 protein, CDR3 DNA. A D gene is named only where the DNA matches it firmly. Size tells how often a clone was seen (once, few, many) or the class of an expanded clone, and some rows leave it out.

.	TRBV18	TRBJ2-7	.	CASSPSDTTYEQYF	TGTGCCAGTTCACCGTCGGACACGACCTACGAGCAGTACTTC
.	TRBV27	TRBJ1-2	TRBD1	CASSFASGGGYTF	TGTGCCAGCAGTTTCGCTTCAGGGGGTGGCTACACCTTC
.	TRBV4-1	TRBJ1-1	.	CASSSMTRSEAFF	TGCGCCAGCAGTTCAATGACCCGATCTGAAGCTTTCTTT
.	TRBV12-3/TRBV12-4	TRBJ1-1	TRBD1	CASSPPRGQEIMNTEAFF	TGTGCCAGCAGCCCCCCCAGGGGGCAAGAAATCATGAACACTGAAGCTTTCTTT
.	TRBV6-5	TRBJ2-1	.	CASSYSGQGNEQFF	TGTGCCAGCAGTTATAGTGGTCAGGGGAATGAGCAGTTCTTC
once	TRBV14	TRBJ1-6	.	CASSQARGPQEPLHF	TGTGCCAGCAGCCAAGCCCGGGGACCGCAGGAACCCCTCCACTTT
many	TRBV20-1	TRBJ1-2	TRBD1	CSALQGRNGYTF	TGCAGTGCCTTACAGGGGCGTAACGGCTACACCTTC
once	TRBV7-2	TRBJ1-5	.	CASSLGHRYQPQHF	TGTGCCAGCAGCCTGGGACACCGCTATCAGCCCCAGCATTTT
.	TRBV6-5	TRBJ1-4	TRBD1	CASSYTLTDRGNEKLFF	TGTGCCAGCAGTTACACACTAACGGACAGGGGTAATGAAAAACTGTTTTTT
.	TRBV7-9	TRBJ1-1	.	CASRPGRGNIEAFF	TGTGCCAGCAGGCCGGGACGGGGAAACATTGAAGCTTTCTTT
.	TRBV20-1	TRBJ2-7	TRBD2	CSAMTSGGYEQYF	TGCAGTGCAATGACTAGCGGGGGTTACGAGCAGTACTTC
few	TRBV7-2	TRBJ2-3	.	CASSLTPTHTDTQYF	TGTGCCAGCAGCTTAACCCCTACCCACACAGATACGCAGTATTTT
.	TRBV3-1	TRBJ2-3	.	CASSQNVIALGNTQYF	TGTGCCAGCAGCCAGAACGTAATAGCTCTAGGGAATACGCAGTATTTT
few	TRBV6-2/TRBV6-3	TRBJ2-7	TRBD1	CASSYSDRNIYEQYF	TGTGCCAGCAGTTACTCGGACAGGAATATCTACGAGCAGTACTTC
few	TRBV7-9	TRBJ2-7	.	CASSTQRGIPYEQYF	TGTGCCAGCAGCACACAACGGGGTATCCCCTACGAGCAGTACTTC
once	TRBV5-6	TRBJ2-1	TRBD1	CASSSLRDRGDNEQFF	TGTGCCAGCAGCTCCCTCCGGGACAGGGGAGACAATGAGCAGTTCTTC
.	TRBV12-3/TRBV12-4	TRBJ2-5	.	CASSPLALETQYF	TGTGCCAGCAGTCCTCTAGCATTGGAGACCCAGTACTTC
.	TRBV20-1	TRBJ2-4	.	CSARDPSISYGQYF	TGCAGTGCTAGAGATCCAAGTATCTCCTACGGGCAGTACTTC
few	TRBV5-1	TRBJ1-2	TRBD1	CASSSTGIEGYTF	TGCGCCAGCAGCTCGACAGGGATAGAGGGCTACACCTTC
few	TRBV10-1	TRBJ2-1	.	CASSERERNEQFF	TGCGCCAGCAGTGAGAGAGAAAGGAATGAGCAGTTCTTC
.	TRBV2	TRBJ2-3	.	CASSPPQGLGTDTQYF	TGTGCCAGCAGTCCCCCACAAGGGCTTGGTACAGATACGCAGTATTTT
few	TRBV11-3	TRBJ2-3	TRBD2	CASSPRTSGARNTQYF	TGTGCCAGCAGCCCTAGGACTAGCGGGGCTAGGAATACGCAGTATTTT
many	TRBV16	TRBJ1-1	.	CASSQFTGAGAEAFF	TGTGCCAGCAGCCAATTTACGGGGGCGGGCGCTGAAGCTTTCTTT
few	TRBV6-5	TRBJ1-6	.	CATPPGPRLSPLHF	TGTGCCACTCCCCCGGGACCACGTCTGTCACCCCTCCACTTT
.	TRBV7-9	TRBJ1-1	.	CASTSGNTEAFF	TGTGCCAGCACGTCAGGGAACACTGAAGCTTTCTTT
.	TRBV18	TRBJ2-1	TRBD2	CASSPPLAGGNEQFF	TGTGCCAGCTCACCACCACTAGCGGGGGGCAATGAGCAGTTCTTC
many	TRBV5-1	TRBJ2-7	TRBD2	CASSSGLAGSYEQYF	TGCGCCAGCAGCTCCGGACTAGCGGGATCCTACGAGCAGTACTTC
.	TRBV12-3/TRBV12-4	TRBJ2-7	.	CASKLTGTYEQYF	TGTGCCAGCAAATTGACAGGAACCTACGAGCAGTACTTC
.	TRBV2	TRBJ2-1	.	CASSDRFRDEQFF	TGTGCCAGCAGTGACAGGTTTAGGGATGAGCAGTTCTTC
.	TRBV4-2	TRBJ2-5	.	CASSPHRSELARETQYF	TGTGCCAGCAGCCCTCATCGGTCCGAACTAGCTAGAGAGACCCAGTACTTC
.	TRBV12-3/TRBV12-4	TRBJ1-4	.	CASSQFQINEKLFF	TGTGCCAGCAGCCAGTTCCAGATTAATGAAAAACTGTTTTTT
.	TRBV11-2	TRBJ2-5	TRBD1	CASSEGAVETQYF	TGTGCCAGCAGCGAGGGGGCAGTGGAGACCCAGTACTTC
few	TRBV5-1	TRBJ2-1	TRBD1	CASSLTGAGYDEQFF	TGCGCCAGCAGCCTGACAGGGGCAGGATACGATGAGCAGTTCTTC
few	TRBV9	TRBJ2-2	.	CASSESPLGHTGELFF	TGTGCCAGCAGCGAAAGCCCCCTAGGGCATACCGGGGAGCTGTTTTTT
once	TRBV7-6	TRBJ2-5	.	CASSTGIGETQYF	TGTGCCAGCAGCACCGGGATAGGAGAGACCCAGTACTTC
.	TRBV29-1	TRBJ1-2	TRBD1	CSGPTGSPGRYTF	TGCAGCGGACCGACAGGGTCTCCCGGGCGCTACACCTTC
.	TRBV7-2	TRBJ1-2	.	CASSWTLDPYGYTF	TGTGCCAGCAGTTGGACACTGGATCCATATGGCTACACCTTC
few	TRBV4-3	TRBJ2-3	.	CASSQDRTNTDTQYF	TGCGCCAGCAGCCAAGACCGGACTAACACAGATACGCAGTATTTT
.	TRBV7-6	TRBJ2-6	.	CASSLYSGQASGANVLTF	TGTGCCAGCAGCTTATATTCGGGACAAGCCTCTGGGGCCAACGTCCTGACTTTC
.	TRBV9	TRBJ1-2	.	CASSVGGRSGYTF	TGTGCCAGCAGCGTAGGAGGGAGGAGTGGCTACACCTTC
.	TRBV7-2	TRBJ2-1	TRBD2	CASSLVGSGGARDEQFF	TGTGCCAGCAGCTTAGTTGGTAGCGGGGGGGCGAGAGATGAGCAGTTCTTC